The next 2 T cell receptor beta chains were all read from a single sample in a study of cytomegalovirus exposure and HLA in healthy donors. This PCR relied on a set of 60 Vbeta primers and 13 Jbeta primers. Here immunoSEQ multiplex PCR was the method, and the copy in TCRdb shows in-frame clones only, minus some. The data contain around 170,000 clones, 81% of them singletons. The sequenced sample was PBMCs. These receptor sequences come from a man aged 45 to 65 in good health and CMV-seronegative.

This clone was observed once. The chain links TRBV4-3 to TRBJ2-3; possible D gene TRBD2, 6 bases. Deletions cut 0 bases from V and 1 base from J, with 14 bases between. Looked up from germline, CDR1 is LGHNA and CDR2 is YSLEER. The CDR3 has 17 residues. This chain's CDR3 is CASSQDWRGRGTDTQYF. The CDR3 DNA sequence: TGCGCCAGCAGCCAAGATTGGAGGGGCAGAGGCACAGATACGCAGTATTTT.

This CDR3 is CASSLGPQETQYF. The CDR3 bases are TGCGCCAGCAGCTTGGGGCCTCAAGAGACCCAGTACTTC. The chain has TRBV5-1 and TRBJ2-5; D unresolved. The length of the CDR3 is 13 residues. The ends were cut back, 0 bases at V and 2 bases at J, with 5 bases in the middle. CDR1 and CDR2 from the germline V gene are SGHRS and YFSETQ.